This TCR beta chain is from a study of T cell clones after liver transplantation (dated by TCRdb to about 2019). For the wider study: The samples were obtained from ITN030ST, a randomized trial that attempted immunosuppression withdrawal within 2 years after liver transplantation. Donor-reactive T cell clones were identified by TCRbeta sequencing after a pre-transplant mixed lymphocyte reaction and then tracked in post-transplant blood. As an antigen-independent comparator for donor-reactive sequences, third party-reactive TCRbeta sequences were also identified from pre-transplant MLRs. Three of the eight recipients were HCV-positive; the others were transplanted for non-autoimmune, non-viral indications. No induction therapy was given to the subjects, and standard immunosuppression was administered until randomization at 12-24 months post-transplant. Tolerance meant complete immunosuppression withdrawal for at least one year without liver enzymes rising beyond twice the upper limit of normal. Blood samples were collected pre-transplant, then pre-randomization ahead of withdrawal, and finally post-randomization once withdrawal had either been completed or failed. Of the 8 liver transplant recipients making up the studied cohort, 3 were classified as tolerant and 5 as non-tolerant. Study-wide findings and limitations: Because no allograft tissue specimens were available, donor-reactive T cells may have migrated into the graft instead of being deleted. In a couple of subjects, low numbers of available donor cells limited the measurable donor-reactive repertoire. When repertoire turnover was accounted for, significantly reduced detection of donor-reactive sequences was found in 7 of 8 subjects for CD4 and in 8 of 8 subjects for CD8. Because of small, heterogeneous patient numbers and non-standardized post-transplant time points, the conclusions were only preliminary. Circulating donor-reactive CD4 TCRbeta sequences fell significantly post-transplant in most of the 8 subjects, irrespective of tolerance or HCV status. Donor-reactive sequences declined more than third party-reactive ones, suggesting partial antigen-specific deletion unrelated to withdrawal success.

High-throughput TCRbeta CDR3 sequencing of frozen genomic DNA was performed by immunoSEQ, including PCR amplification, mapping, bias correction and internal controls. Turning to the authors' computational methods: Productive rearrangements were retained, and unique TCRbeta sequences were defined by the CDR3 nucleotide sequence together with the V and J gene. For classification of a sequence as donor-reactive, at least 5-fold expansion in CFSE-low cells relative to unstimulated pre-transplant cells and a frequency of at least 0.01% were required. Minimum frequency thresholds were set for each subject on the basis of the unstimulated sample with the lowest template count, so that a detection power of at least 90% was ensured. Jensen-Shannon divergence between the top 1000 TCRbeta sequences post- versus pre-transplant served as the measure of repertoire turnover. Changes in detection of donor-reactive sequences were assessed with two-sided Fisher's exact tests. In TCRdb, the immuneACCESS table is reduced to in-frame sequences with V and J assigned. These tables do not hold every clone; where another copy was compared, an unresolved V gene accounts for under half, and the others remain unexplained. The V and J calls and clone size are taken from that table; D and trimming were inferred from the DNA. In all, the sample holds tens of thousands of clones, and roughly nine tenths of those were seen once. Around 14% of the sample rests with the top ten.

Unstimulated PBMCs, after thawing, were stained for CD3, CD4 and CD8 and then FACS-sorted into CD3+CD4+ and CD3+CD8+ populations. Each of the 8 studied subjects was randomized to immunosuppression withdrawal. The Qiagen DNeasy Blood and Tissue Kit was used for genomic DNA isolation. Remarks on this clone: Its antigen specificity is not known. Nothing much larger sits one base from this clone, and base qualities are not available.

The CDR3 runs 16 residues from the cysteine to the phenylalanine. Only the CDR3 portion is preserved as DNA: 48 bases, with reading frame beginning at the first base. Sequences KGHSH (CDR1) and LQKENI (CDR2) are obtained from the germline V gene. V is trimmed back by 0 bases and J by 3 bases, and the junction contains 5 bases that no gene match accounts for. Sample: CD8+ T cells from blood, taken 12 months after liver transplant. The TCR originated in a human patient who received a liver transplant. Post transplant, some T cells may arise from the graft donor. The rearranged segments are TRBV18 and TRBJ2-5, with 9 bases aligning to TRBD2. CDR3 loop: CASSPPETSGEETQYF. The sequenced DNA is TGTGCCAGCTCACCACCTGAGACTAGCGGTGAAGAGACCCAGTACTTC.